This T cell receptor (beta chain) stems from a study of CD8 T cells in Susac syndrome. Study observations and caveats: The study conceded that its TCR sequencing and HLA analysis involved relatively few individuals.

CDR1 is MNHEY, CDR2 SVGEGT, per germline. With 5 bases removed from V and 1 base from J, the gap between germline ends came to 9 bases. This CDR3 spans 13 amino acids. Reverse transcription of about 0.5 to 1 ug RNA was carried out with random hexamers. From the immunoSEQ multiplex PCR reads, TCRdb called clonotypes with MiXCR, one entry per CDR3 protein. This table holds around 270,000 distinct CDR3 sequences, about 89% found once. The authors negatively isolated CD8+ and CD4+ T cells and FACS-enriched TEMRA cells. This clonotype was counted once. Its cognate antigen is unknown. Sample: CD8+ T cells from PBMCs. The clonotype was recovered from a human donor with multiple sclerosis. V and J are TRBV6-2 or TRBV6-3 and TRBJ2-7; D is perhaps TRBD1 (5 bases). CDR3 in amino acids: CASSKTGSYEQYF. The CDR3 coding sequence is TGTGCCAGCAGTAAAACAGGATCCTACGAGCAGTACTTC.